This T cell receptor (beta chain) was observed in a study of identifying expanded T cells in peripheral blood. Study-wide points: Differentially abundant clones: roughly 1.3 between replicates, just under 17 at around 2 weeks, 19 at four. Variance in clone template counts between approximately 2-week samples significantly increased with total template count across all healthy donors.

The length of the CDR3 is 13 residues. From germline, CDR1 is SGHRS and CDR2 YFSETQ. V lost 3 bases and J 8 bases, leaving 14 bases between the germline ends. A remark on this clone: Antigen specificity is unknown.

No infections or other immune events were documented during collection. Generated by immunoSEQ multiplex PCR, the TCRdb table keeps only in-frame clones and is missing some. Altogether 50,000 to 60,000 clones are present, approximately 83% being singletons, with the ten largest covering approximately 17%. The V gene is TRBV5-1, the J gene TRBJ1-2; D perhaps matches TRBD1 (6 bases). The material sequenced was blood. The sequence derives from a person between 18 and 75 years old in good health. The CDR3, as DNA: TGCGCCAGCAGCTCACCGGGACACGGCGGCTACACCTTC. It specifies CASSSPGHGGYTF.